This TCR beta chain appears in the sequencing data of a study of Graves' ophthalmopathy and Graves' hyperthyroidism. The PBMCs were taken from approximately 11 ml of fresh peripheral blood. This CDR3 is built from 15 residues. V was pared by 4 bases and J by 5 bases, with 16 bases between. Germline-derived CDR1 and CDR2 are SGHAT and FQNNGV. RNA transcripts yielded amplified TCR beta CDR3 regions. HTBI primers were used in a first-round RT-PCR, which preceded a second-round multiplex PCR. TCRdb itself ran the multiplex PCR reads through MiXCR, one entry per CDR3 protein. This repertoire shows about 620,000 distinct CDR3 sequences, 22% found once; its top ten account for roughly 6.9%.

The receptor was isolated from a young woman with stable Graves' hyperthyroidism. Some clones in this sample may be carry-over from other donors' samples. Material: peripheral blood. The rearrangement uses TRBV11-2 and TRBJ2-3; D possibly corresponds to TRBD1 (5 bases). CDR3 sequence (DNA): TGTGCCAGCAGCTATTTAGACAGATTGTTAGATACGCAGTATTTT. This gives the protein CASSYLDRLLDTQYF.